The 22 T cell receptor beta chains given below trace back to one sample, sequenced in a study of blood T cells in healthy people across ages. With a J-beta primer mix and a sample-barcoded 5' primer, a second PCR ran about 7 to 12 cycles. TCRdb processed the 5' RACE reads anew with MiXCR; each CDR3 protein has one entry. Among 1,800,000 or so distinct CDR3 sequences listed, around 40% were seen once. Sequenced input: blood. These TCRs come from a human donor in good health.

The table lists this clonotype with a few counts. This chain uses TRBV29-1 with TRBJ2-3; D is possibly TRBD1 (5 bases). The CDR3 consists of 14 residues. Trimming stripped 4 bases from V and 0 bases from J, with 11 bases between. Germline CDR1 is SQVTM and CDR2 is ANQGSEA. CDR3 sequence: CSVGGAASTDTQYF. The CDR3 DNA is TGCAGCGTTGGGGGCGCCGCCAGCACAGATACGCAGTATTTT.

This clonotype was observed a few times. The chain couples TRBV14 to TRBJ2-7; tentatively, D is TRBD1 (6 bases). The ends were cut back, 4 bases at V and 1 base at J, with 14 bases in the middle. Germline V gives CDR1 SGHDN, CDR2 FVKESK. CDR3 length: 15 residues. CDR3 in DNA: TGTGCCAGCAGCCCAATATTGGACAGATCCTACGAGCAGTACTTC. Translation gives CASSPILDRSYEQYF.

The table lists this clonotype with a few counts. V gene TRBV7-2 combines with J gene TRBJ2-2; weak D call: TRBD1 (5 bases). V lost 5 bases and J lost 4, with 11 bases in between. CDR1 is SGHTA, CDR2 FQGNSA, per germline. The CDR3 totals 14 residues. The CDR3 reads CASSPLGLTGELFF. The CDR3 DNA follows: TGTGCCAGCAGCCCACTGGGGCTCACCGGGGAGCTGTTTTTT. Full variable domain (rest looked up from reference TRBV7-2 and TRBJ2-2): GAGVSQSPSNKVTEKGKDVELRCDPISGHTALYWYRQSLGQGLEFLIYFQGNSAPDKSGLPSDRFSAERTGGSVSTLTIQRTQQEDSAVYLCASSPLGLTGELFFGEGSRLTVL.

This clonotype was recorded once. The V and J genes are TRBV3-1 and TRBJ2-3; the D gene is possibly TRBD1 (5 bases). Between the trimmed V and J ends, which lost 0 bases and 4 bases, there was a span of 17 bases. This CDR3 comprises 17 residues. Germline V lookup: CDR1 LGHDT, CDR2 YNNKEL (reference sequence). The CDR3 sequence is CASSQDPRAPRADTQYF. The CDR3 region has the DNA TGTGCCAGCAGCCAAGACCCCCGTGCTCCCAGGGCAGATACGCAGTATTTT.

This clonotype was found a few times. The chain carries TRBV2 and TRBJ1-4, with 7 bases fitting TRBD1. The V segment lost 6 bases and the J segment 2 bases; nucleotides outside the gene matches: 15. The germline V gene has CDR1 SNHLY and CDR2 FYNNEI. This CDR3 has 18 amino acids. CDR3: CASSEFLTGQGTNEKLFF. CDR3 bases: TGTGCCAGCAGCGAGTTCTTGACAGGGCAGGGGACTAATGAAAAACTGTTTTTT.

This clonotype was observed a handful of times. The junction and the germline gene differ at one end; a read error may be behind it. J is TRBJ2-5 and V is TRBV29-1; 8 bases line up with TRBD1. The CDR3 is made up of 14 amino acids. Germline CDR1 SQVTM, CDR2 ANQGSEA. The DNA of the CDR3 is TGCGGCGTTGAAGATTTCAGGGGGCTTGAGACCCAGTACTTC. Translating gives CGVEDFRGLETQYF.

This clonotype was recorded a few times. The rearrangement uses TRBV3-1 and TRBJ2-7; no reliable D call. Germline V lookup: CDR1 LGHDT, CDR2 YNNKEL (reference sequence). The CDR3 runs to 14 residues. V lost 3 bases to trimming and J lost 0 bases, with 9 bases between them. The CDR3 DNA reads TGTGCCAGCAGCCAGACTGCTATCTCCTACGAGCAGTACTTC. Residues: CASSQTAISYEQYF.

The J gene is TRBJ2-3, the V gene TRBV6-2 or TRBV6-3; TRBD1 aligns across 10 bases. Germline CDR1 is MNHEY and CDR2 is SVGEGT. The CDR3 is 14 amino acids. The junction had 5 bases not matched to a gene; V was cut back by 6 bases and J by 5 bases. Written as DNA, the CDR3 is TGTGCCAGCAGGGGGGGACAGGGGATAGATACGCAGTATTTT. It is translated as CASRGGQGIDTQYF.

V and J are TRBV7-8 and TRBJ1-2; possible D gene TRBD1, 6 bases. Germline V CDR1 and CDR2: SGHVS, FQNEAQ. Trimming removed 5 bases from V and 7 bases from J, with 20 bases in between. The CDR3 is made up of 15 amino acids. The CDR3 coding sequence is TGTGCCAGCAGCACTGAGGGGCAGGGGATCGGTGGCTACACCTTC. It is translated as CASSTEGQGIGGYTF.

The gene calls are TRBV3-1 and TRBJ2-5, with 9 bases fitting TRBD2. This CDR3 region has 15 residues. Germline lookup yields CDR1 LGHDT and CDR2 YNNKEL (reference sequence). The trim removed 4 bases at V and 3 bases at J, leaving 6 bases unmatched. Here the CDR3 reads CASSPRERGEETQYF. CDR3 DNA sequence: TGTGCCAGCAGCCCCCGTGAGCGGGGGGAAGAGACCCAGTACTTC.

In this sample, this clonotype turned up once. This chain uses TRBV7-9 with TRBJ1-5; D not resolved. Germline V gene sequence: CDR1 SEHNR, CDR2 FQNEAQ (reference sequence). V dropped 4 bases and J dropped 4 bases, with 11 bases sitting between them. CDR3 length equals 14 residues. CDR3 amino acids: CASSSTLGNQPQHF. The CDR3 DNA follows: TGTGCCAGCAGCTCCACTCTGGGTAATCAGCCCCAGCATTTT.

The V call is TRBV3-1, the J call TRBJ1-1, with 9 bases that match TRBD1. Germline-derived CDR1 and CDR2 are LGHDT and YNNKEL (reference sequence). The CDR3 is made up of 14 amino acids. V lost 4 bases, J lost 2 bases, and 2 bases stayed unmatched. This chain's CDR3 is CASSRTGDNTEAFF. CDR3 coding DNA: TGTGCCAGCAGCCGGACAGGGGATAACACTGAAGCTTTCTTT.

Concerning this clonotype itself: This clone may be a read error of a much larger clone one base away. The gene calls are TRBV20-1 and TRBJ2-7; possibly TRBD1 or TRBD2 for D (5 bases each). This CDR3 region has 13 residues. In germline, CDR1 is DFQATT, CDR2 SNEGSKA (reference sequence). Deletions cut 7 bases from V and 7 bases from J, with 20 bases between. The CDR3 nucleotides are TGCAGTGGCCTCGACAGAGTCGGAGGTGAGCAGTACTTC. Residues: CSGLDRVGGEQYF.

This clonotype was observed once. This may stem from a read error, because a much larger clone lies one nucleotide away. V is TRBV4-3 and J is TRBJ2-3; D perhaps matches TRBD1 (6 bases). CDR1 LGHNA and CDR2 YSLEER come from the germline V gene. The CDR3 totals 17 residues. The CDR3 DNA reads as TGCGCCAGCCGGACAGAAGTGGGGAACGCGCTGACAGATGCGCAGTATTTT. The encoded protein is CASRTEVGNALTDAQYF.

V usage is TRBV6-2 or TRBV6-3 and J usage is TRBJ2-7; the D is unclear. Trimming took 8 bases from V and 3 from J, leaving 26 bases between them. Germline lookup yields CDR1 MNHEY and CDR2 SVGEGT. The CDR3 has 17 residues. CDR3 protein: CASGSPLRPNRNYEQYF. The CDR3, as DNA: TGTGCCAGCGGATCGCCTCTTCGGCCCAACCGTAACTACGAGCAGTACTTC.

CDR3 in amino acids: CASSLPQGMETQYF. DNA for the CDR3: TGTGCCAGCAGCTTACCACAAGGAATGGAGACCCAGTACTTC. The chain combines TRBV5-6 with TRBJ2-5; D is uncertain. Trimming pared 2 bases from V and 5 bases from J, leaving 13 bases between. The CDR3 is 14 residues long. Germline V CDR1 and CDR2: SGHDT, YYEEEE.

V gene TRBV6-4 combines with J gene TRBJ2-2; no clear D. V was pared by 1 base and J by 1 base, with 7 bases between. Per the germline V gene, CDR1 is MRHNA and CDR2 is SNTAGT. The CDR3 is made up of 15 amino acids. The CDR3 DNA reads as TGTGCCAGCAGTGACTTGGGCCAGAACACCGGGGAGCTGTTTTTT. This gives the protein CASSDLGQNTGELFF.

The chain has TRBV6-2 or TRBV6-3 and TRBJ2-7; the D is unclear. Germline CDR1 and CDR2: MNHEY and SVGEGT. V was clipped by 0 bases and J by 2 bases, with 8 bases between them. This CDR3 has 14 residues. The CDR3 nucleotides are TGTGCCAGCAGTTACTCGAAACTCCCCTACGAGCAGTACTTC. This codes for CASSYSKLPYEQYF.

The gene calls are TRBV5-1 and TRBJ1-6; 8 bases are shared with TRBD1. There are 17 residues in the CDR3. Germline lookup yields CDR1 SGHRS and CDR2 YFSETQ. With V trimmed by 3 bases and J by 0 bases, 5 bases remained unmatched. CDR3 in DNA: TGCGCCAGCAGCTGGGGGACAGGAGTCTCCTATAATTCACCCCTCCACTTT. It encodes CASSWGTGVSYNSPLHF. Supplemented by reference TRBV5-1 and TRBJ1-6, the full variable domain reads KAGVTQTPRYLIKTRGQQVTLSCSPISGHRSVSWYQQTPGQGLQFLFEYFSETQRNKGNFPGRFSGRQFSNSRSEMNVSTLELGDSALYLCASSWGTGVSYNSPLHFGNGTRLTVT.

This clonotype was seen only a few times. This chain joins TRBV10-3 and TRBJ2-5; tentatively, D is TRBD1 or TRBD2 (5 bases each). CDR1 and CDR2 from the germline V gene are ENHRY and SYGVKD. The CDR3 length is 15 residues. The V gene lost 3 bases and the J gene lost 5 bases, with 16 bases spanning the gap. The CDR3 loop is CAISEDLGVVETQYF. The CDR3 DNA follows: TGTGCCATCAGTGAAGACCTGGGGGTTGTCGAGACCCAGTACTTC.

The V and J genes are TRBV7-9 and TRBJ1-1, with no clear D. This CDR3 comprises 13 residues. V was cut by 5 bases and J by 6 bases, with 13 bases left in between. The germline gives CDR1 SEHNR, CDR2 FQNEAQ (reference sequence). DNA of the CDR3: TGTGCCAGCAGCGGCTTCCTAGGGCCTGAAGCTTTCTTT. This encodes CASSGFLGPEAFF. The variable domain in full, with the rest retrieved from reference TRBV7-9 and TRBJ1-1, is DTGVSQNPRHKITKRGQNVTFRCDPISEHNRLYWYRQTLGQGPEFLTYFQNEAQLEKSRLLSDRFSAERPKGSFSTLEIQRTEQGDSAMYLCASSGFLGPEAFFGQGTRLTVV.

V gene TRBV4-2 combines with J gene TRBJ1-6; D is uncertain. This CDR3 has 15 residues. Trimming shortened V by 0 bases and J by 10 bases, and 13 bases separated the two germline ends. Germline CDR1 is LGHNA and CDR2 is YNFKEQ. CDR3 amino acids: CASSQELQVASPLHF. CDR3 nucleotides: TGTGCCAGCAGCCAAGAGCTGCAGGTAGCGTCACCCCTCCACTTT.